The 27 T cell receptor beta chains presented below share a single source sample, sequenced in a study of Ad26.COV2.S vaccination and SARS-CoV-2 variants. Treatment defined: some 20 received Ad26.COV2.S at low or high dose, single or two shots; about 5 received placebo; per-sample allocation not given. Day 63 after the first vaccine or placebo injection was the time point for sampling. Clones were read by immunoSEQ multiplex PCR, and TCRdb kept only the in-frame ones, dropping some. Of a few hundred thousand clones in the sample, 83% were seen once. This specimen was peripheral blood, taken in a trial of Ad26.COV2.S vaccine versus placebo. These receptors all stem from a person between 18 and 65 years old who received the Ad26.COV2.S COVID-19 vaccine or a placebo.

The table lists this clone with a count of one. The CDR3 loop reads CASTLGAFQETQYF. DNA for the CDR3: TGCGCCAGCACCCTGGGGGCCTTCCAAGAGACCCAGTACTTC. The chain couples TRBV5-1 to TRBJ2-5; tentatively, D is TRBD1 (6 bases). The CDR3 totals 14 residues. The V end was cut by 6 bases, the J end by 1 base, with 13 bases between. Germline CDR1 reads SGHRS; CDR2 reads YFSETQ.

This clone was seen once. V gene TRBV5-1 combines with J gene TRBJ1-1; D is ambiguous. This CDR3 comprises 15 residues. Germline-derived CDR1 and CDR2 are SGHRS and YFSETQ. V lost 0 bases and J lost 0, with 9 bases in between. The CDR3 bases are TGCGCCAGCAGCTTGGGGGGAACAATGAACACTGAAGCTTTCTTT. Translation gives CASSLGGTMNTEAFF.

The chain carries TRBV19 and TRBJ2-5, with 7 bases identical to TRBD2. The CDR3 is 15 residues long. The V gene end was trimmed by 10 bases and the J gene end by 3 bases; junction bases not matched to a gene: 14. Germline CDR1 is LNHDA and CDR2 is SQIVND (reference sequence). The CDR3 sequence: CATRPPGGWKETQYF. In DNA, the CDR3 is TGTGCCACCCGGCCCCCGGGGGGATGGAAAGAGACCCAGTACTTC.

The V call is TRBV4-3, the J call TRBJ1-3; D gene unclear. The CDR3 has 15 amino acids. Germline lookup yields CDR1 LGHNA and CDR2 YSLEER. V was cut by 1 base and J by 2 bases, with 9 bases left in between. CDR3 sequence: CASSQVVAAGNTIYF. The CDR3 DNA sequence: TGCGCCAGCAGCCAAGTCGTAGCAGCTGGAAACACCATATATTTT.

CDR3 loop: CASSLEMGRGSVNEQFF. The CDR3 DNA sequence: TGTGCCAGCAGCTTAGAAATGGGCAGGGGGAGTGTCAATGAGCAGTTCTTC. V and J are TRBV7-6 and TRBJ2-1; 7 nucleotides align to TRBD1. Germline loops: CDR1 SGHVS, CDR2 FNYEAQ. Unmatched junction bases numbered 12, after V lost 1 base and J lost 6 bases. This CDR3 has 17 residues.

This rearrangement joins TRBV6-6 to TRBJ1-3, with a possible D match to TRBD1 (5 bases). Germline CDR1 is MNHNY and CDR2 is SVGAGI (reference sequence). The ends were cut back, 8 bases at V and 0 bases at J, with 11 bases in the middle. This CDR3 region has 14 residues. The CDR3 DNA is TGTGCCAGCCGAGAGGACAACTCTGGAAACACCATATATTTT. This translates into CASREDNSGNTIYF.

The CDR3 sequence: CASSQVDRDTQYF. The DNA of the CDR3 is TGCGCCAGCAGCCAGGTCGACAGAGATACGCAGTATTTT. The chain carries TRBV4-3 and TRBJ2-3, with D perhaps matching TRBD1 (5 bases). CDR3 length: 13 residues. Germline loops: CDR1 LGHNA, CDR2 YSLEER. Deletions cut 3 bases from V and 5 bases from J, with 9 bases between.

This clone was found a few times. CDR3 loop: CASSGGNNSPLHF. The CDR3 coding sequence is TGTGCCAGCAGCGGGGGAAATAATTCACCCCTCCACTTT. The chain uses TRBV7-9 and TRBJ1-6; tentative D call: TRBD1 (5 bases). CDR1 is SEHNR, CDR2 FQNEAQ, per germline (reference sequence). Trimming pared 5 bases from V and 5 bases from J, leaving 7 bases between. The CDR3 consists of 13 residues.

The CDR3 protein is CASSWRTDSGNTIYF. The DNA of the CDR3 is TGTGCCAGCAGTTGGAGGACGGACTCTGGAAACACCATATATTTT. The chain couples TRBV6-2 or TRBV6-3 to TRBJ1-3; D gene ambiguous. The germline V gene has CDR1 MNHEY and CDR2 SVGEGT. The CDR3 loop spans 15 amino acids. With 4 bases removed from V and 0 bases from J, the gap between germline ends came to 10 bases.

V is TRBV6-1 and J is TRBJ2-1; 9 bases are shared with TRBD1. Per germline, CDR1 MNHNS and CDR2 SASEGT. There are 16 residues in the CDR3. V lost 0 bases, J lost 6 bases, and 6 bases stayed unmatched. As DNA, the CDR3 is TGTGCCAGCAGTGAAGCGGGGACAGGGAGAGGCAATGAGCAGTTCTTC. Amino acid sequence: CASSEAGTGRGNEQFF.

This chain links TRBV6-1 with TRBJ1-1; a possible D gene is TRBD1 (5 bases). Germline CDR1 and CDR2: MNHNS and SASEGT. V was cut by 1 base and J by 6 bases, with 12 bases left in between. The CDR3 spans 14 residues. The CDR3 sequence is CASSEGGRMSEAFF. For the CDR3, the DNA is TGTGCCAGCAGTGAAGGGGGACGGATGTCTGAAGCTTTCTTT.

The chain is built from TRBV5-1 and TRBJ2-1, with a possible D match to TRBD2 (6 bases). The CDR3 runs to 14 residues. Trimming stripped 1 base from V and 8 bases from J, with 13 bases between. Germline CDR1 SGHRS, CDR2 YFSETQ. The CDR3 DNA sequence: TGCGCCAGCAGCTTGTTATCTTGGGGGGATGAGCAGTTCTTC. Translated: CASSLLSWGDEQFF.

The chain links TRBV18 to TRBJ1-2, with D uncertain. The CDR3 consists of 14 residues. Germline CDR1 KGHSH, CDR2 LQKENI. Trimming removed 3 bases from V and 8 bases from J, with 16 bases in between. CDR3 in amino acids: CASSPGGRWLGYTF. The CDR3 coding sequence is TGTGCCAGCTCACCCGGCGGCAGATGGTTAGGCTACACCTTC. Complete variable domain (other parts from reference TRBV18 and TRBJ1-2): NAGVMQNPRHLVRRRGQEARLRCSPMKGHSHVYWYRQLPEEGLKFMVYLQKENIIDESGMPKERFSAEFPKEGPSILRIQQVVRGDSAAYFCASSPGGRWLGYTFGSGTRLTVV.

This clone was counted between two and nine times. This chain connects TRBV14 to TRBJ2-1; 9 nucleotides line up with TRBD2. Germline loops: CDR1 SGHDN, CDR2 FVKESK. The trim removed 4 bases at V and 10 bases at J, leaving 2 bases unmatched. The CDR3 is 12 residues long. DNA for the CDR3: TGTGCCAGCAGCCCGAGCGGGAGGGAGCAGTTCTTC. This encodes CASSPSGREQFF.

The CDR3 bases are TGTGCCAGCAGCCAGCCCGCAACTAATGAAAAACTGTTTTTT. Encoded protein: CASSQPATNEKLFF. The genes are TRBV3-1 (or the pseudogene TRBV3-2) and TRBJ1-4, with D uncertain. Germline loops: CDR1 LGHDT, CDR2 YNNKEL (reference sequence). V dropped 3 bases and J dropped 0 bases, with 5 bases sitting between them. CDR3 size: 14 residues.

A word on this clone: The DNA is omitted, as the CDR3 cannot be located on it reliably, and the CDR3 follows TCRdb's listing. This chain uses TRBV19 with TRBJ1-2. The CDR3 contains 12 residues when both ends are counted. Germline V gene sequence: CDR1 LNHDA, CDR2 SQIVND (reference sequence). This CDR3 is CASTFGAGAFTF.

In this sample, this clone turned up once. V is TRBV18 and J is TRBJ1-1; a weak D match, TRBD1 (5 bases). V was pared by 6 bases and J by 0 bases, with 11 bases between. This CDR3 contains 14 residues. Germline V gives CDR1 KGHSH, CDR2 LQKENI. The DNA of the CDR3 is TGTGCCAGCTCCTTGGGACTTTTGAACACTGAAGCTTTCTTT. Translated, it gives CASSLGLLNTEAFF.

The chain joins TRBV21-1 to TRBJ2-7; whether TRBD1, the table's D call, matches the DNA was not checked. TRBV21-1 is a pseudogene. The CDR3 totals 13 residues. Written as DNA, the CDR3 is TGTGCCAGCAGCAAAGGGGGCCTTTCTCAGCAGTACTTC. This encodes CASSKGGLSQQYF.

J is TRBJ1-1 and V is TRBV9, with 7 bases matching TRBD1. J was trimmed by 9 bases and V by 0 bases; bases with no gene match: 5. Germline CDR1 reads SGDLS; CDR2 reads YYNGEE. CDR3 length: 13 residues. The CDR3 loop reads CASSVAGGLQAFF. The CDR3 DNA follows: TGTGCCAGCAGCGTAGCAGGGGGGCTCCAAGCTTTCTTT.

The chain recombines TRBV7-2 with TRBJ2-7; TRBD2 matches at 9 bases. Germline V CDR1 and CDR2: SGHTA, FQGNSA. J gave up 0 bases and V 1 base, and 1 base lay outside the gene matches. The CDR3 has 15 residues. The CDR3 nucleotides read TGTGCCAGCAGCTTAGGTAGCGGGAGCTCCTACGAGCAGTACTTC. This encodes CASSLGSGSSYEQYF.

The genes are TRBV7-2 and TRBJ2-2, with no clear D. Germline values: CDR1 SGHTA, CDR2 FQGNSA. V shed 2 bases and J shed 0 bases, with 13 bases lying between them. This CDR3 has 17 residues. The CDR3 DNA follows: TGTGCCAGCAGCTTAAGTCCCATTTTTTCGAACACCGGGGAGCTGTTTTTT. It specifies CASSLSPIFSNTGELFF. Full variable domain (rest looked up from reference TRBV7-2 and TRBJ2-2): GAGVSQSPSNKVTEKGKDVELRCDPISGHTALYWYRQSLGQGLEFLIYFQGNSAPDKSGLPSDRFSAERTGGSVSTLTIQRTQQEDSAVYLCASSLSPIFSNTGELFFGEGSRLTVL.

This rearrangement joins TRBV5-1 to TRBJ2-2; 11 bases fit TRBD2. V trimming: 8 bases; J trimming: 1 base; junction bases outside the gene matches: 7. The CDR3 has 16 amino acids. Germline V gene data show CDR1 as SGHRS and CDR2 as YFSETQ. The CDR3 bases are TGCGCCAGTCGACAGACTAGCGGGATGAACACCGGGGAGCTGTTTTTT. The encoded protein is CASRQTSGMNTGELFF.

The rearrangement links TRBV30 to TRBJ1-2, with 10 bases fitting TRBD1. The V segment lost 2 bases and the J segment 8 bases; nucleotides outside the gene matches: 8. The germline V gene encodes CDR1 GTSNPN and CDR2 SVGIG (reference sequence). The CDR3 contains 14 residues. CDR3 in DNA: TGTGCCTGGAGTCTGACAGGGGGCGCTGAGGGCTACACCTTC. This gives the protein CAWSLTGGAEGYTF.

This chain joins TRBV19 and TRBJ2-1, with D maybe TRBD2 (6 bases). The V end was cut by 6 bases, the J end by 8 bases, with 11 bases between. CDR3 length: 12 residues. CDR1 is LNHDA, CDR2 SQIVND, per germline (reference sequence). The CDR3 protein is CASSWGVDEQFF. The CDR3 region has the DNA TGTGCCAGTAGCTGGGGGGTCGATGAGCAGTTCTTC. The whole variable domain, filled in from reference TRBV19 and TRBJ2-1, reads DGGITQSPKYLFRKEGQNVTLSCEQNLNHDAMYWYRQDPGQGLRLIYYSQIVNDFQKGDIAEGYSVSREKKESFPLTVTSAQKNPTAFYLCASSWGVDEQFFGPGTRLTVL.

The V call is TRBV15, the J call TRBJ2-5; no reliable D call. The germline CDR1 and CDR2 sequences are LNHNV and YYDKDF (reference sequence). With 5 bases removed from V and 5 bases from J, the gap between germline ends came to 12 bases. CDR3 length equals 13 residues. The CDR3 loop reads CATSPTSRETQYF. CDR3 in DNA: TGTGCCACCAGCCCCACTTCCCGCGAGACCCAGTACTTC.

CDR3 sequence reads: CASSYDQGSRGLNTEAFF. CDR3 in DNA: TGTGCCAGCAGTTACGACCAGGGGTCGAGGGGACTGAACACTGAAGCTTTCTTT. The J gene is TRBJ1-1, the V gene TRBV6-2 or TRBV6-3, with D perhaps matching TRBD1 (6 bases). From germline, CDR1 is MNHEY and CDR2 SVGEGT. With 2 bases removed from V and 0 bases from J, the gap between germline ends came to 19 bases. The CDR3 is 18 amino acids.

This clone turned up a few times. The rearrangement joins TRBV25-1 to TRBJ2-5; D ambiguous. V lost 4 bases and J 2 bases, leaving 17 bases between the germline ends. Germline CDR1 MGHDK, CDR2 SYGVNS. This CDR3 spans 16 amino acids. CDR3 DNA: TGTGCCAGCAGTGCCTTTAGCCCCGGCGCACAAGAGACCCAGTACTTC. Protein product: CASSAFSPGAQETQYF.